This TCR beta chain derives from a study of blood T cell repertoires in COVID-19. For the study at large: Material from acute and convalescent COVID-19 was sourced from the United States, Italy and Spain. T cells, B-cell-depleted T cells, or PBMCs supplied cDNA or gDNA.

In the original analysis: From reference gene primer amplification, estimates of nucleated cell counts were derived. Clones were read by immunoSEQ multiplex PCR, and TCRdb kept only the in-frame ones, dropping some. V and J calls and clone size are given by that table; D and trimming were obtained from the DNA. The table has fewer than 250,000 clones, about 83% seen once; the top ten hold 3.5% to 4.5%. The V segment lost 1 base and the J segment 3 bases; nucleotides outside the gene matches: 5. The CDR3 consists of 15 residues. The germline gives CDR1 PRHDT, CDR2 FYEKMQ (reference sequence). Sequenced input: peripheral blood. This sequence was found in a man between 45 and 60 years old with acute or convalescent COVID-19. The chain is built from TRBV13 and TRBJ2-7; 8 positions match TRBD1. The DNA for the CDR3 is TGTGCCAGCAGCTTAGCGTACAGGGGGGACTACGAGCAGTACTTC. Its translation: CASSLAYRGDYEQYF.